Listed below are T cell receptor beta chains from one sample, sequenced in a study of T-cell reconstitution after alpha-beta-depleted transplantation in children. One entry per CDR3 protein results from TCRdb running MiXCR on the PCR reads. The repertoire holds more than 25,000 distinct CDR3 sequences, with over 5% as singletons. The sequencing here drew on PBMCs, mostly from graft donor cells, taken 180 days after TCRalphabeta/CD19-depleted stem cell transplant. The receptor source for this set is a male patient between 5 and 17 years old who had a stem cell transplant for acute myeloid leukemia, so the T cells may come from the graft donor. Both conserved end residues are trimmed from each CDR3. The D gene is left open where the match is weak. Not all rows give a size; the values are once, few, many and, for expanded clones, a class.

>TRBJ1-1|many|TRBV18|.
ASSLSTMNTEAF
>TRBJ2-2|many|TRBV7-2|TRBD2
ASSSTSSRRELF
>TRBJ2-1|many|TRBV7-2|.
ASSLLSSRRYNEQF
>TRBJ2-7|many|TRBV12-3/TRBV12-4|.
ASSLVQTSEQY
>TRBJ2-4|.|TRBV9|.
ASSAWDTVSIQY
>TRBJ1-2|many|TRBV30|.
AWAKESGC
>TRBJ1-5|many|TRBV7-3|.
ASSTPRSRNQPQH
>TRBJ2-1|many|TRBV7-2|.
ASSSQGYNEQF
>TRBJ1-4|.|TRBV12-2|.
ASRSLTGGTIATNEKLF
>TRBJ2-3|many|TRBV7-8|TRBD2
ASSPSGLLAGGADTQY
>TRBJ1-6|many|TRBV28|.
ASSIDPWRRNSPLH
>TRBJ2-7|many|TRBV28|.
ASSLVGGGYEQY
>TRBJ2-7|many|TRBV5-1|.
ASSSGIQRREQY
>TRBJ1-1|many|TRBV27|.
ASWVGGIGGTEAF
>TRBJ2-7|many|TRBV27|.
ASSLSARSSYEQY
>TRBJ2-7|many|TRBV27|.
ASSLRGPFGYEQY
>TRBJ2-5|many|TRBV4-3|TRBD2
ASSQAAGGPQETQY
>TRBJ2-1|.|TRBV5-4|.
ASSLGGDYEQF
>TRBJ2-7|many|TRBV28|.
ASSAPRTATYEQY
>TRBJ1-2|many|TRBV3-1|.
ASSPWGGNYGYT
>TRBJ2-7|many|TRBV6-2/TRBV6-3|TRBD2
ASSYRRQAGGRFIHEQY
>TRBJ1-2|many|TRBV12-3/TRBV12-4|.
ASSSRGYYGYT
>TRBJ1-1|many|TRBV27|.
ASRGSRPEAF
>TRBJ2-1|many|TRBV10-3|.
AISESRDNEQF
>TRBJ2-2|medium-sized|TRBV12-3/TRBV12-4|.
ASRAGANTGELF
>TRBJ1-4|many|TRBV7-6|.
ASSLRQNNEKLF
>TRBJ2-3|many|TRBV4-3|.
ASSQEGLASITDTQY
>TRBJ1-3|many|TRBV20-1|.
SARHSGNTIY
>TRBJ2-3|many|TRBV7-2|.
ASSLGGSADTQY
>TRBJ2-2|many|TRBV20-1|.
SARDGGGTFLGELF
>TRBJ1-2|many|TRBV18|.
ASSLTDDGGLNGYT
>TRBJ2-2|many|TRBV5-1|.
ASSLLNTGELF
>TRBJ2-3|many|TRBV4-2|.
ASSQEGGLSTDTQY
>TRBJ2-1|many|TRBV6-2/TRBV6-3|TRBD1
ASKPPDRGFYEQF
>TRBJ2-3|many|TRBV28|TRBD2
ASTVGGLAGDTDTQY
>TRBJ1-6|.|TRBV19|.
ASALSWTGTLNSPLH
>TRBJ1-5|many|TRBV18|.
ASSPGLGQPQH
>TRBJ2-7|many|TRBV5-1|TRBD2
ASSSGTSGSYEQY
>TRBJ1-2|.|TRBV5-1|TRBD1
ASSALTQGAGGYT
>TRBJ2-3|many|TRBV5-4|.
ASSLGGGRTDTQY
>TRBJ2-7|many|TRBV14|TRBD2
ASSLAGSVGEQY
>TRBJ2-5|many|TRBV7-9|TRBD2
ASSSGLASNQETQY
>TRBJ2-7|many|TRBV29-1|TRBD1
SASKGQGQQQY
>TRBJ2-7|many|TRBV9|TRBD2
ASSAGTSGSKSVEQY
>TRBJ1-1|many|TRBV7-8|.
ASSLSLWGREPEAF
>TRBJ2-3|once|TRBV18|.
ASSSTGLPTDTQY
>TRBJ2-1|medium-sized|TRBV7-7|TRBD2
ASSLPGGEQF
>TRBJ2-5|many|TRBV3-1|TRBD2
ASSLATSGGEETQY
>TRBJ1-1|many|TRBV2|.
ANLREMNTEAF
>TRBJ2-2|many|TRBV20-1|.
SARVFVAAGELF
>TRBJ2-2|many|TRBV29-1|.
SVVVGYTGELF
>TRBJ2-5|.|TRBV19|.
ASSTRGGGGLETQY